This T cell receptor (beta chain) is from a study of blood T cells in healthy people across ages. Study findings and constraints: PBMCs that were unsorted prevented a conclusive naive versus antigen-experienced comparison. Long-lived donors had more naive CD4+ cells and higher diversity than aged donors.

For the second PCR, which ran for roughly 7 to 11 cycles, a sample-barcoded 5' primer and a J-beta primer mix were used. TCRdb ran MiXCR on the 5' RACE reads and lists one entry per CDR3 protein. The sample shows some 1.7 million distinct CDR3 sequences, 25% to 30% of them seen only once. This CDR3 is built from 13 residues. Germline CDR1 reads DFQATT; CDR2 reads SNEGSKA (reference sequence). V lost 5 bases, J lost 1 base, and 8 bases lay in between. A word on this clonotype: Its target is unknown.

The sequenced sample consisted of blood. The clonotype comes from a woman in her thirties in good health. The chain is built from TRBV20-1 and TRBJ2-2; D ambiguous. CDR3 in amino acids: CSASSMNTGELFF. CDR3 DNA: TGCAGTGCTTCAAGTATGAACACCGGGGAGCTGTTTTTT.